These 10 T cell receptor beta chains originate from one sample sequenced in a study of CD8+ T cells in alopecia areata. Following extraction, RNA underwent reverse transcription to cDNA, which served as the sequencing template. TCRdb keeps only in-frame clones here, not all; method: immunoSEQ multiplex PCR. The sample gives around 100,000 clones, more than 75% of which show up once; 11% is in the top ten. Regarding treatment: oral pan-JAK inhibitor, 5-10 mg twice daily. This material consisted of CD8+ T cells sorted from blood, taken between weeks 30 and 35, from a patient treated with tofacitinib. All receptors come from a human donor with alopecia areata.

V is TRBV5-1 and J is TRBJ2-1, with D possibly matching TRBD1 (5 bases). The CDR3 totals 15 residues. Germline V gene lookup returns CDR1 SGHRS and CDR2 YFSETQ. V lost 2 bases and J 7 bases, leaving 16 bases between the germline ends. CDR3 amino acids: CASSLDSPVGNEQFF. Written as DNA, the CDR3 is TGCGCCAGCAGCTTAGACAGCCCAGTCGGAAATGAGCAGTTCTTC.

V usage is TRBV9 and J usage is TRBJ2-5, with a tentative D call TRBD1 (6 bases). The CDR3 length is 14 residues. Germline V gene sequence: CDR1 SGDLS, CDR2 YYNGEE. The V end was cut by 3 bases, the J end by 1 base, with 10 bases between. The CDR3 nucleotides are TGTGCCAGCAGCGAGACAGGATCCCAAGAGACCCAGTACTTC. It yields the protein CASSETGSQETQYF.

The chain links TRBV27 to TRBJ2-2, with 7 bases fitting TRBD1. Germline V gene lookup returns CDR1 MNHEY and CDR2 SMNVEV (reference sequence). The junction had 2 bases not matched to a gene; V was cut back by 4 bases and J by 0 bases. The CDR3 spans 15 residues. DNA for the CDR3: TGTGCCAGCAGTTCCGGGACAGCGAACACCGGGGAGCTGTTTTTT. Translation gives CASSSGTANTGELFF.

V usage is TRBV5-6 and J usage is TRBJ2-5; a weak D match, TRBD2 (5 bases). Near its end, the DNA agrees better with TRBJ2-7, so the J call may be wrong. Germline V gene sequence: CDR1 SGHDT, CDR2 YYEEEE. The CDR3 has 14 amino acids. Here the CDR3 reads CASSLGYGDYEQYF. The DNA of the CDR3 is TGTGCCAGCAGCTTGGGGTACGGGGACTACGAGCAGTACTTC.

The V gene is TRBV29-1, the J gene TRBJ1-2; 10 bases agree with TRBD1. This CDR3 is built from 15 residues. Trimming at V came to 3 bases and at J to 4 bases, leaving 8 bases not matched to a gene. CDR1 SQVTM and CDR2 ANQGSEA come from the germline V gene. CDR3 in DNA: TGCAGCGTTGAGGGACAGGGGACCCTTCTCTATGGCTACACCTTC. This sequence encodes CSVEGQGTLLYGYTF.

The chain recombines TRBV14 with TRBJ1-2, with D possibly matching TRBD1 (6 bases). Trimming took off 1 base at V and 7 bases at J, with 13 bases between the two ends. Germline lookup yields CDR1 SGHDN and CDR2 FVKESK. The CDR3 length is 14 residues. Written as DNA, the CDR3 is TGTGCCAGCAGCCAAGTACAGGGTAGAAGTGGCTACACCTTC. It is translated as CASSQVQGRSGYTF.

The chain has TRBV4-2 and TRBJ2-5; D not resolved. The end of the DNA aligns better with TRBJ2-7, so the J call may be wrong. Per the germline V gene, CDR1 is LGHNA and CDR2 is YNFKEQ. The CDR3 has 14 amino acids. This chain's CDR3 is CASSQGAPSYEQYF. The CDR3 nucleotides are TGTGCCAGCAGCCAAGGAGCGCCGTCCTACGAGCAGTACTTC.

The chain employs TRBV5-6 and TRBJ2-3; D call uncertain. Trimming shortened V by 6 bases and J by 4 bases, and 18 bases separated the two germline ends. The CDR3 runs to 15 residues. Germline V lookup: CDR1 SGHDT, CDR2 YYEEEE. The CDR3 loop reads CASTSRFPDADTQYF. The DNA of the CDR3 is TGTGCCAGCACCTCCAGATTCCCAGACGCAGATACGCAGTATTTT.

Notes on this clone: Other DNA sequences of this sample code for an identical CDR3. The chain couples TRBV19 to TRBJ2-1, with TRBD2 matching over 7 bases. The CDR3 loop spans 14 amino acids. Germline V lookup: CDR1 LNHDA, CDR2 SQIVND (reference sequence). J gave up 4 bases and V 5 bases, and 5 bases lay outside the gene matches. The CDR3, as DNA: TGTGCCAGTAGTCCTGGGGGGGATTACAATGAGCAGTTCTTC. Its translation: CASSPGGDYNEQFF.

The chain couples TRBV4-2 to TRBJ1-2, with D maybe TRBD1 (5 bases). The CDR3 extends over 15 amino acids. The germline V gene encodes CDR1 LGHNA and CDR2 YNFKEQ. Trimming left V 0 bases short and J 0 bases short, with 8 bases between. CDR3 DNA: TGTGCCAGCAGCCAAGAGGGGGGGACTAACTATGGCTACACCTTC. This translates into CASSQEGGTNYGYTF.